Listed below are T cell receptor beta chains from one sample, sequenced in a study of T-cell memory formation after mild COVID-19. TCRdb ran MiXCR on the 5' RACE reads and lists one entry per CDR3 protein. The sample includes 110,000 to 150,000 distinct CDR3 sequences, 13% to 15% of them seen just once. What was sequenced was PBMCs or a T cell subset sorted from them (not recorded which). The receptors were gathered from an adult woman who had mild COVID-19 (a few samples of this study predate the infection). Cell type and time point are not known. The CDR3 runs from the conserved cysteine through the conserved F or W.

v_gene: TRBV4-1; j_gene: TRBJ2-3; CDR3aa: CASSQDVGVDTQYF
v_gene: TRBV7-9; j_gene: TRBJ1-4; CDR3aa: CASSRVSPNEKLFF
v_gene: TRBV7-8; j_gene: TRBJ2-5; CDR3aa: CASRTSGDQETQYF
v_gene: TRBV9; j_gene: TRBJ2-1; CDR3aa: CASSVAGAGAHNEQFF
v_gene: TRBV7-2; j_gene: TRBJ2-2; CDR3aa: CASSLELAGLTGELFF
v_gene: TRBV10-3; j_gene: TRBJ1-1; CDR3aa: CAISGRTGNTEAFF
v_gene: TRBV5-4; j_gene: TRBJ1-2; CDR3aa: CASRPGTEYYGYTF
v_gene: TRBV2; j_gene: TRBJ2-2; CDR3aa: CASSDGAGRTNTGELFF
v_gene: TRBV24-1; j_gene: TRBJ2-3; CDR3aa: CATRQGDTQYF
v_gene: TRBV24-1; j_gene: TRBJ2-1; CDR3aa: CATSDFRGTSGRALTYNEQFF
v_gene: TRBV19; j_gene: TRBJ2-7; CDR3aa: CASSIAGGAYEQYF
v_gene: TRBV19; j_gene: TRBJ1-1; CDR3aa: CASSVPDREREAFF
v_gene: TRBV20-1; j_gene: TRBJ1-2; CDR3aa: CSAISPGVYGYTF
v_gene: TRBV24-1; j_gene: TRBJ2-2; CDR3aa: CATSAEDAKAGELFF
v_gene: TRBV29-1; j_gene: TRBJ2-7; CDR3aa: CSVDPGGVEEQYF
v_gene: TRBV5-1; j_gene: TRBJ1-1; CDR3aa: CASSAGGGSEAFF
v_gene: TRBV7-3; j_gene: TRBJ2-7; CDR3aa: CASSLTAGSYEQYF
v_gene: TRBV7-6; j_gene: TRBJ1-2; CDR3aa: CASSLGAPSYGYTF
v_gene: TRBV7-8; j_gene: TRBJ2-3; CDR3aa: CASSLAGDGGGATDTQYF
v_gene: TRBV29-1; j_gene: TRBJ2-5; CDR3aa: CSVEWVPAGGWQETQYF
v_gene: TRBV6-2/TRBV6-3; j_gene: TRBJ1-1; CDR3aa: CASSYGQYTEAFF
v_gene: TRBV4-1; j_gene: TRBJ2-5; CDR3aa: CASSQDIEGGWTQYF
v_gene: TRBV7-9; j_gene: TRBJ1-2; CDR3aa: CASSDASPNGYTF
v_gene: TRBV7-6; j_gene: TRBJ1-4; CDR3aa: CASSPKSGTGYEKLFF
v_gene: TRBV20-1; j_gene: TRBJ2-7; CDR3aa: CSARVPGTGVYEQYF
v_gene: TRBV4-3; j_gene: TRBJ2-1; CDR3aa: CASSQEGLAGLNEQFF
v_gene: TRBV4-1; j_gene: TRBJ2-4; CDR3aa: CASSQAPGHPIRYF
v_gene: TRBV20-1; j_gene: TRBJ1-3; CDR3aa: CSASPPYSGNTIYF
v_gene: TRBV7-9; j_gene: TRBJ2-3; CDR3aa: CASSLAPISVGGRATDTQYF
v_gene: TRBV30; j_gene: TRBJ2-7; CDR3aa: CAWNPLAGGSYEQYF
v_gene: TRBV5-6; j_gene: TRBJ1-1; CDR3aa: CASSWGTRNTEAFF
v_gene: TRBV2; j_gene: TRBJ2-7; CDR3aa: CASSESRDSYEQYF
v_gene: TRBV4-1; j_gene: TRBJ2-5; CDR3aa: CASSQAGLETQYF
v_gene: TRBV5-1; j_gene: TRBJ2-2; CDR3aa: CASSSPSGEDTGELFF
v_gene: TRBV6-5; j_gene: TRBJ1-2; CDR3aa: CASSPFLGGLPDGYTF
v_gene: TRBV4-1; j_gene: TRBJ1-5; CDR3aa: CASSRQRNQPQHF
v_gene: TRBV20-1; j_gene: TRBJ1-2; CDR3aa: CSARKTGTGVYGYTF
v_gene: TRBV7-9; j_gene: TRBJ2-5; CDR3aa: CASSLTAGLLAGGQDNQETQYF
v_gene: TRBV12-3/TRBV12-4; j_gene: TRBJ2-3; CDR3aa: CASSPAQRASSTDTQYF
v_gene: TRBV7-9; j_gene: TRBJ2-7; CDR3aa: CASSSSGRSYEQYF
v_gene: TRBV4-3; j_gene: TRBJ2-2; CDR3aa: CASSQDPWGTGNTGELFF
v_gene: TRBV6-2/TRBV6-3; j_gene: TRBJ2-2; CDR3aa: CASSLARGAGELFF
v_gene: TRBV12-3/TRBV12-4; j_gene: TRBJ2-7; CDR3aa: CASSPEEGFIYEQYF
v_gene: TRBV4-3; j_gene: TRBJ2-7; CDR3aa: CASSPWEGAGYEQYF
v_gene: TRBV7-9; j_gene: TRBJ2-3; CDR3aa: CASSISSDTQYF
v_gene: TRBV25-1; j_gene: TRBJ1-2; CDR3aa: CASSEGSLLIGYGYTF
v_gene: TRBV7-9; j_gene: TRBJ1-1; CDR3aa: CASSLEMDLVAFF
v_gene: TRBV11-3; j_gene: TRBJ2-3; CDR3aa: CASSPYGRRDTQYF
v_gene: TRBV4-3; j_gene: TRBJ2-1; CDR3aa: CASSQGYGFYNEQFF
v_gene: TRBV6-6; j_gene: TRBJ1-3; CDR3aa: CASHGGNTIYF
v_gene: TRBV4-1; j_gene: TRBJ1-1; CDR3aa: CASSREYTEAFF
v_gene: TRBV27; j_gene: TRBJ2-3; CDR3aa: CASAPLGRVADTQYF
v_gene: TRBV7-9; j_gene: TRBJ2-7; CDR3aa: CASSLVGGSYEQYF
v_gene: TRBV9; j_gene: TRBJ2-1; CDR3aa: CASSHRNGQPHEQFF
v_gene: TRBV29-1; j_gene: TRBJ2-6; CDR3aa: CSVLGRDSASGANVLTF